This TCR beta chain was recorded in a study of T-cell reconstitution after alpha-beta-depleted transplantation in children. Researchers prepared the TCRbeta library using unique molecular identifiers, the study reports. TCRdb reprocessed the PCR reads with MiXCR, giving one entry per CDR3 protein. Of some 490,000 distinct CDR3 sequences in the sample, 12% are singletons; the top ten hold approximately 5.4%. This CDR3 contains 14 residues. V was shortened by 6 bases and J by 1 base, with 10 bases between the two germline ends. Germline V lookup: CDR1 MNHEY, CDR2 SMNVEV (reference sequence). This clonotype was seen more than once but under ten times.

The clonotype comes from a human donor who donated a stem cell graft to a child with combined immunodeficiency. This specimen was PBMCs from the stem cell graft donor, taken from the stem cell graft. V and J are TRBV27 and TRBJ2-1; D gene uncertain. This chain's CDR3 is CASRSEFSYNEQFF. CDR3 nucleotides: TGTGCCAGCAGAAGCGAGTTTTCCTACAATGAGCAGTTCTTC.